This entry describes one T cell receptor beta chain. This sample is drawn from a study of blood T cell repertoires in COVID-19. Study-level information: Specimens from acute and convalescent COVID-19 originated in the United States, Italy and Spain. The cDNA or gDNA used as material had been derived from T cells, B-cell-depleted T cells, or PBMCs.

Under the authors' procedure: Amplification with reference gene primers provided the estimates of nucleated cell counts. The protocol was immunoSEQ multiplex PCR, while the TCRdb copy is restricted to in-frame clones and leaves out a portion. V, J and clone size were drawn from that table, and D and trimming were deduced from the DNA. The sample lists about 99,000 clones; 91% were seen once. Input material: peripheral blood. This TCR derives from a human donor in a cohort sampled during active COVID-19.

The CDR3 loop reads CASSAAGYSNQPQHF. The CDR3 nucleotides are TGTGCCAGCAGCGCCGCAGGGTATAGCAATCAGCCCCAGCATTTT. The genes are TRBV13 and TRBJ1-5; maybe TRBD1 (5 bases). The CDR3 is made up of 15 amino acids. Trimming took off 5 bases at V and 0 bases at J, with 11 bases between the two ends. CDR1 and CDR2 from the germline V gene are PRHDT and FYEKMQ (reference sequence). Full variable domain (rest looked up from reference TRBV13 and TRBJ1-5): AAGVIQSPRHLIKEKRETATLKCYPIPRHDTVYWYQQGPGQDPQFLISFYEKMQSDKGSIPDRFSAQQFSDYHSELNMSSLELGDSALYFCASSAAGYSNQPQHFGDGTRLSIL.